The present T cell receptor beta chain was sequenced within a study of blood T cell repertoires in COVID-19. At the level of the study: Some COVID-19 samples were acute and others convalescent; all came from the United States, Italy and Spain. In each case, the material was cDNA or gDNA derived from T cells, B-cell-depleted T cells, or PBMCs.

The Seattle patients joined while their infection was active and were tracked longitudinally afterward. The authors' processing: Quantification of nucleated cells was approximated via reference gene primer amplification. The data were produced by immunoSEQ multiplex PCR, yet TCRdb's version contains in-frame clones alone and is incomplete. The V and J calls and clone size were taken over from that table, and D and trimming were inferred from the DNA. Altogether about 130,000 clones are present, around 79% being singletons, with the ten largest covering approximately 5%. The V gene's germline CDR1 is SGHNT and CDR2 YYREEE (reference sequence). There are 16 residues in the CDR3. The V gene end was trimmed by 3 bases and the J gene end by 4 bases; junction bases not matched to a gene: 9.

The J gene is TRBJ2-3, the V gene TRBV5-4; TRBD1 aligns across 9 bases. This clonotype originated in a woman in her 70s with COVID-19, enrolled during active disease. The sample was peripheral blood. CDR3 sequence: CASSSPRQGVPDTQYF. CDR3 bases: TGTGCCAGCAGCTCCCCGAGACAGGGGGTCCCAGATACGCAGTATTTT.